This TCR beta chain was recovered during a study of T cell repertoires in cytomegalovirus infection. V was trimmed by 3 bases and J by 3 bases, leaving 15 bases between them. The CDR3 runs to 15 residues. Germline V gene lookup returns CDR1 MNHEY and CDR2 SMNVEV (reference sequence). Whole-study findings and limits: HLA-C-restricted TCR beta clonotypes specific for CMV led the ex vivo response. The study identified carriers of CMV plus the relevant HLA from cumulative public TCR beta family frequency.

TCRdb independently ran MiXCR on the reads; one entry per CDR3 protein. The table lists more than 500,000 distinct CDR3 sequences, about 15% of them singletons, with more than 20% in the top ten. This clonotype was seen a few times. Its target is unknown. The genes are TRBV27 and TRBJ2-7, with D tentatively TRBD1 or TRBD2 (5 bases each). The sample consisted of CD8+ T cells from PBMCs. The TCR originated in a human donor in good health (CMV status not recorded). Some clones in this sample may be carry-over from other donors' samples. CDR3 DNA sequence: TGTGCCAGCAGTTTTAAAGGGACCATGGACTACGAGCAGTACTTC. Protein: CASSFKGTMDYEQYF.